The T cell receptor (beta chain) under discussion was sequenced for a study of blood T cell repertoires in COVID-19. Across the study: Samples taken during acute and convalescent COVID-19 were collected in the United States, Italy and Spain. T cells, B-cell-depleted T cells, or PBMCs provided the cDNA or gDNA that served as material.

The V gene lost 6 bases and the J gene lost 0 bases, with 14 bases spanning the gap. The CDR3 loop spans 16 amino acids. The V gene's germline CDR1 is MGHDK and CDR2 SYGVNS. A single count supports this clone. Original processing notes: Using reference gene primer amplification, nucleated cell counts were estimated. The data were produced by immunoSEQ multiplex PCR, yet TCRdb's version contains in-frame clones alone and is incomplete. V, J and clone size are taken as reported in that table, and D and trimming were inferred from the DNA itself. The sample consists of roughly 140,000 clones, 75% to 85% of them appearing once.

This sequence joins TRBV25-1 and TRBJ2-2; D perhaps matches TRBD1 (7 bases). The sequenced sample consisted of peripheral blood. The sequence came from a man in his fifties or sixties with acute or convalescent COVID-19. CDR3 sequence: CASSAGGSPNTGELFF. The CDR3, as DNA: TGTGCCAGCAGCGCAGGGGGGAGTCCGAACACCGGGGAGCTGTTTTTT.